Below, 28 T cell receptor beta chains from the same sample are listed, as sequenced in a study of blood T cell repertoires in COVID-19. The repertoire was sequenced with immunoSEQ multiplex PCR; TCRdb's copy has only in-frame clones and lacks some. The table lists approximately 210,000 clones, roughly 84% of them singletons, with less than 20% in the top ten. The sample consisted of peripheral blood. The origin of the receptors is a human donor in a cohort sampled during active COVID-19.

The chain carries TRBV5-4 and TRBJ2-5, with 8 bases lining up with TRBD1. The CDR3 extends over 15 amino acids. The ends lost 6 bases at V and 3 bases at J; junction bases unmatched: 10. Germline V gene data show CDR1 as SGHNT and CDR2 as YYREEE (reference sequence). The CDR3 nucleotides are TGTGCCAGCACCTCAAAGACAGGGGCGAAAGAGACCCAGTACTTC. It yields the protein CASTSKTGAKETQYF. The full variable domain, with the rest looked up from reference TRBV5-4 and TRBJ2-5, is ETGVTQSPTHLIKTRGQQVTLRCSSQSGHNTVSWYQQALGQGPQFIFQYYREEENGRGNFPPRFSGLQFPNYSSELNVNALELDDSALYLCASTSKTGAKETQYFGPGTRLLVL.

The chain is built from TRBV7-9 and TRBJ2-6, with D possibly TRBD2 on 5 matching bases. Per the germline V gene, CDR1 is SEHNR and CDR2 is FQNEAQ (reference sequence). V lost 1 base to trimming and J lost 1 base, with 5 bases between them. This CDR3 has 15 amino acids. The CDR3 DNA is TGTGCCAGCAGCTTAGGCGGGTCTGGGGCCAACGTCCTGACTTTC. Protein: CASSLGGSGANVLTF.

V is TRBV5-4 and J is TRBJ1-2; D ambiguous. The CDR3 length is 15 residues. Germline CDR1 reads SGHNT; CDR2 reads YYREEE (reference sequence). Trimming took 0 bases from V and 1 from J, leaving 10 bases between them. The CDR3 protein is CASSLDPGSNYGYTF. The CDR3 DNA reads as TGTGCCAGCAGCTTGGACCCGGGAAGTAACTATGGCTACACCTTC.

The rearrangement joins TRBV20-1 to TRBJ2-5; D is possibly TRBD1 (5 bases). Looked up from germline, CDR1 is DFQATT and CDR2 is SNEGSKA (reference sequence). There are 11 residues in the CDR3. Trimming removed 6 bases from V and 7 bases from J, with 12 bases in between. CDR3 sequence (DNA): TGCAGTGCCCAGGGTGAAGTGACCCAGTACTTC. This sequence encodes CSAQGEVTQYF.

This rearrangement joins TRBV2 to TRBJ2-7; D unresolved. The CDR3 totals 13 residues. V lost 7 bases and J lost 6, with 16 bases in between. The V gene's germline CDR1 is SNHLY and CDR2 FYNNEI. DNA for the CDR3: TGTGCCAGCAAATACAGTCCGATGGGCGAGCAGTACTTC. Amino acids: CASKYSPMGEQYF.

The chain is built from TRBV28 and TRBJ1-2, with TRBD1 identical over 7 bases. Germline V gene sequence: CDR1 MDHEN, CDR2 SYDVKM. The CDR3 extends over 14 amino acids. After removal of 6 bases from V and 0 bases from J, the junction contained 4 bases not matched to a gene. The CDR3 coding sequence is TGTGCCAGCAGAAGACAGGGATCTAACTATGGCTACACCTTC. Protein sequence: CASRRQGSNYGYTF.

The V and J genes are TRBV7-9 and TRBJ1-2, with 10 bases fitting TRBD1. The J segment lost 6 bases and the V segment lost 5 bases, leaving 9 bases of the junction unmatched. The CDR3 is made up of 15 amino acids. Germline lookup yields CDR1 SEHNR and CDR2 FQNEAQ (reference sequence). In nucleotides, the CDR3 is TGTGCCAGCAGCCCCTCGACAGGGGGCTTGGATGGCTACACCTTC. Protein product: CASSPSTGGLDGYTF.

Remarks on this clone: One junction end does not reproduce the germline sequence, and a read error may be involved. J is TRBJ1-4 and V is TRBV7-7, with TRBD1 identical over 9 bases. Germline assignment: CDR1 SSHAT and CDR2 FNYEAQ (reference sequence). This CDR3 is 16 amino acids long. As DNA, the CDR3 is TGTGCTAGCAGCCCGGGACAGGGAATCCCTAATGAAAAACTGTTTTTT. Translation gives CASSPGQGIPNEKLFF.

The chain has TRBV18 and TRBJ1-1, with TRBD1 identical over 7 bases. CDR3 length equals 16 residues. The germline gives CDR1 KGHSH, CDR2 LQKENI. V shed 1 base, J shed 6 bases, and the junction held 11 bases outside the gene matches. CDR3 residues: CASSPQFNRGLAEAFF. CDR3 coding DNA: TGTGCCAGCTCACCACAGTTTAACAGGGGTTTGGCTGAAGCTTTCTTT.

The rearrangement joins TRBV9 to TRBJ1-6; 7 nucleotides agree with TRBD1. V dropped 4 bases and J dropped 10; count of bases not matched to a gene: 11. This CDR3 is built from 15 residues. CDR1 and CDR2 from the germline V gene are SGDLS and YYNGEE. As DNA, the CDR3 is TGTGCCAGCAGCTCGACCGAGACAGGGACCTCACCCCTCCACTTT. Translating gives CASSSTETGTSPLHF. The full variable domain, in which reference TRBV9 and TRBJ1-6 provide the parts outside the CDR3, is DSGVTQTPKHLITATGQRVTLRCSPRSGDLSVYWYQQSLDQGLQFLIQYYNGEERAKGNILERFSAQQFPDLHSELNLSSLELGDSALYFCASSSTETGTSPLHFGNGTRLTVT.

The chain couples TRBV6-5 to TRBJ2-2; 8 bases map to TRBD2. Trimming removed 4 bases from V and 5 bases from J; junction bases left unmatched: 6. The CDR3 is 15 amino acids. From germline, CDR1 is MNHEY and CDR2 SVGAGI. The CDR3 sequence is CASSWGSGGTGELFF. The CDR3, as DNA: TGTGCCAGCAGTTGGGGGTCGGGAGGGACCGGGGAGCTGTTTTTT.

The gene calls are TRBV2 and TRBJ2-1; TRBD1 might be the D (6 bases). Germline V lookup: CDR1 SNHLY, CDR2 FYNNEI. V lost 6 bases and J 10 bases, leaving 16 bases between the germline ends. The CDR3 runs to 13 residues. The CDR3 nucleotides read TGTGCCAGCAGACAGGGACCTATGGGAGAGCAGTTCTTC. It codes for CASRQGPMGEQFF.

The CDR3, as DNA: TGTGCCAGCAGTGAGTCGGTGGGAGGTAGGAAACTGTTTTTT. It yields the protein CASSESVGGRKLFF. This chain connects TRBV6-1 to TRBJ1-4; D gene unclear. CDR3 length equals 14 residues. Per germline, CDR1 MNHNS and CDR2 SASEGT. Trimming shortened V by 3 bases and J by 11 bases, and 16 bases separated the two germline ends.

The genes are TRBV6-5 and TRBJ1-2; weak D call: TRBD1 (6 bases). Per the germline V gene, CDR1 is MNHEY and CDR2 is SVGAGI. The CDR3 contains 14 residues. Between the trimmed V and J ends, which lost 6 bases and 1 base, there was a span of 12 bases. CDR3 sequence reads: CASSLRGYNYGYTF. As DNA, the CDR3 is TGTGCCAGCAGCCTCAGGGGTTATAACTATGGCTACACCTTC.

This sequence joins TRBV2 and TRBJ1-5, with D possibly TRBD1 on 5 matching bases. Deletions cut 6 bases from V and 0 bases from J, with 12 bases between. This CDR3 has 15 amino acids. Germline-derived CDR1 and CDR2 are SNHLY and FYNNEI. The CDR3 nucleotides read TGTGCCAGCAGGAAGGAGGGGTATAGCAATCAGCCCCAGCATTTT. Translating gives CASRKEGYSNQPQHF. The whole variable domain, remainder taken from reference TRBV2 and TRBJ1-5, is EPEVTQTPSHQVTQMGQEVILRCVPISNHLYFYWYRQILGQKVEFLVSFYNNEISEKSEIFDDQFSVERPDGSNFTLKIRSTKLEDSAMYFCASRKEGYSNQPQHFGDGTRLSIL.

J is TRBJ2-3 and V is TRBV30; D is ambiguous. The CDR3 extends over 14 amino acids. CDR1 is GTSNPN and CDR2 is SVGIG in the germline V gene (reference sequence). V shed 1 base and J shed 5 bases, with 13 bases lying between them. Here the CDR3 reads CAWSGGSSRDTQYF. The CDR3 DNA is TGTGCCTGGAGTGGAGGCAGCTCCCGAGATACGCAGTATTTT.

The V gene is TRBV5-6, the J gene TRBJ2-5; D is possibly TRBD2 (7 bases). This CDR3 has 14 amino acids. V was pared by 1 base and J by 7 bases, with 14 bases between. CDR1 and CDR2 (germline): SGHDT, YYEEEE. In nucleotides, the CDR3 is TGTGCCAGCAGCTTGAGTAGAGGGGGGGGGACCCAGTACTTC. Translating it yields CASSLSRGGGTQYF.

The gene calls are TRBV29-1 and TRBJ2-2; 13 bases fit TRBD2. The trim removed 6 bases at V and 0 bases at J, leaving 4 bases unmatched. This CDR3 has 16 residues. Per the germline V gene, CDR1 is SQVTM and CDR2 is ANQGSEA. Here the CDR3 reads CSVTTSGGTNTGELFF. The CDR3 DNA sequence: TGCAGCGTGACGACTAGCGGGGGGACGAACACCGGGGAGCTGTTTTTT.

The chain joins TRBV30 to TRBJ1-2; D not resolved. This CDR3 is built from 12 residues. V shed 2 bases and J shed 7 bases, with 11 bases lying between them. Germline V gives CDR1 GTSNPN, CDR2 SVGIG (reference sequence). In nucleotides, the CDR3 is TGTGCCTGGAGTCTCCACACCACTGGCTACACCTTC. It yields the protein CAWSLHTTGYTF.

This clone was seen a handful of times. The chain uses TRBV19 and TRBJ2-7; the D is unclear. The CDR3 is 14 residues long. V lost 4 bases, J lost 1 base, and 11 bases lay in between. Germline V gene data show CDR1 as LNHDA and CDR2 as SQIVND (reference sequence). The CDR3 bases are TGTGCCAGTAGTAAAGGATGGGCTTCCTACGAGCAGTACTTC. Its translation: CASSKGWASYEQYF.

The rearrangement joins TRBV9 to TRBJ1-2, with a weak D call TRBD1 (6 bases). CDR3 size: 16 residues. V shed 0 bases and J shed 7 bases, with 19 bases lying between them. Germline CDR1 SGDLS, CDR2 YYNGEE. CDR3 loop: CASSVAVNRAEFGYTF. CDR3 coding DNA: TGTGCCAGCAGCGTAGCTGTAAACAGGGCCGAGTTTGGCTACACCTTC.

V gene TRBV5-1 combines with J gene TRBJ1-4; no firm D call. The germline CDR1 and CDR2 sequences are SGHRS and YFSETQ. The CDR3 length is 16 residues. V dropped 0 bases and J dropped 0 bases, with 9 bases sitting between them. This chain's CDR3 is CASSLALRATNEKLFF. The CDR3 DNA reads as TGCGCCAGCAGCTTGGCCTTAAGAGCAACTAATGAAAAACTGTTTTTT.

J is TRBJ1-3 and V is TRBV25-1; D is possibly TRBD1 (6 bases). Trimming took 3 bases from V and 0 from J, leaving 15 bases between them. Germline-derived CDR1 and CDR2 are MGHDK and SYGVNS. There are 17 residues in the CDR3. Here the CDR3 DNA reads TGTGCCAGCAGTGAGCCGGGGGGGCCAAACTCTGGAAACACCATATATTTT. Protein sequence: CASSEPGGPNSGNTIYF.

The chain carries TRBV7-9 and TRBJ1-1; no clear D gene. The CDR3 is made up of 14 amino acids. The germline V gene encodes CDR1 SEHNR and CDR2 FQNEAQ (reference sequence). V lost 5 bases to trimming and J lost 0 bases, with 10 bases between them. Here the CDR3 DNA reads TGTGCCAGCAGCCCCGGACTTTTGAACACTGAAGCTTTCTTT. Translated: CASSPGLLNTEAFF.

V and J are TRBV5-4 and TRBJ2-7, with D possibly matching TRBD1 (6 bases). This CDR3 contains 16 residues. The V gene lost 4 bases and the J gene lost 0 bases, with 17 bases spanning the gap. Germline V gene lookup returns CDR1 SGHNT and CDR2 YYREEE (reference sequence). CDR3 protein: CASSPSLDRSSYEQYF. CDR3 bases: TGTGCCAGCAGCCCTAGCCTCGACAGGAGCTCCTACGAGCAGTACTTC. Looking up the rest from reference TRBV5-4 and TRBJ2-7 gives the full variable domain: ETGVTQSPTHLIKTRGQQVTLRCSSQSGHNTVSWYQQALGQGPQFIFQYYREEENGRGNFPPRFSGLQFPNYSSELNVNALELDDSALYLCASSPSLDRSSYEQYFGPGTRLTVT.

CDR3 nucleotide sequence: TGTGCCAGCAGTGACTCGTTGGTAACTTCCAGCGGGAGGTTACGTAAATACAATGAGCAGTTCTTC. Protein product: CASSDSLVTSSGRLRKYNEQFF. The chain joins TRBV6-4 to TRBJ2-1; TRBD2 agrees at 9 bases. The CDR3 length is 22 residues. After removal of 0 bases from V and 4 bases from J, the junction contained 22 bases not matched to a gene. Germline CDR1 is MRHNA and CDR2 is SNTAGT.

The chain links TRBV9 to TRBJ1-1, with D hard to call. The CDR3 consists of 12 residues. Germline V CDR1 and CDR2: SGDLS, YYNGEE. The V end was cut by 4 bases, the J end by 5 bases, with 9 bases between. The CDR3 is CASSSGWTEAFF. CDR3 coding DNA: TGTGCCAGCAGCTCCGGTTGGACTGAAGCTTTCTTT.

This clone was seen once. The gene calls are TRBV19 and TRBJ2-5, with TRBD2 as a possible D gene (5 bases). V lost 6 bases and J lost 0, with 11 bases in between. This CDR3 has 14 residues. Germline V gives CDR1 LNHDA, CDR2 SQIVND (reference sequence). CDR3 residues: CASSKRGYQETQYF. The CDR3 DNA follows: TGTGCCAGTAGCAAAAGAGGGTACCAAGAGACCCAGTACTTC. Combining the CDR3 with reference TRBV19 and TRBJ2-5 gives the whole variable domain DGGITQSPKYLFRKEGQNVTLSCEQNLNHDAMYWYRQDPGQGLRLIYYSQIVNDFQKGDIAEGYSVSREKKESFPLTVTSAQKNPTAFYLCASSKRGYQETQYFGPGTRLLVL.